This entry features one T cell receptor beta chain sequence. The data are from a study of T cell changes during pregnancy in multiple sclerosis. Only in-frame clones appear in the TCRdb table, and some are missing; sequencing was by immunoSEQ multiplex PCR. Here the sample spans some 40,000 clones, approximately 90% being singletons. The germline gives CDR1 MDHEN, CDR2 SYDVKM. V was pared by 2 bases and J by 4 bases, with 12 bases between. This CDR3 contains 14 residues. This chain connects TRBV28 to TRBJ2-7; D unresolved. The receptor's source is a female donor with multiple sclerosis, enrolled in a pregnancy study. The sample consisted of CD4+ T cells from peripheral blood mononuclear cells, taken before pregnancy. The CDR3 bases are TGTGCCAGCAGTTTACCGGGTGACCTGTACGAGCAGTACTTC. It translates to CASSLPGDLYEQYF.